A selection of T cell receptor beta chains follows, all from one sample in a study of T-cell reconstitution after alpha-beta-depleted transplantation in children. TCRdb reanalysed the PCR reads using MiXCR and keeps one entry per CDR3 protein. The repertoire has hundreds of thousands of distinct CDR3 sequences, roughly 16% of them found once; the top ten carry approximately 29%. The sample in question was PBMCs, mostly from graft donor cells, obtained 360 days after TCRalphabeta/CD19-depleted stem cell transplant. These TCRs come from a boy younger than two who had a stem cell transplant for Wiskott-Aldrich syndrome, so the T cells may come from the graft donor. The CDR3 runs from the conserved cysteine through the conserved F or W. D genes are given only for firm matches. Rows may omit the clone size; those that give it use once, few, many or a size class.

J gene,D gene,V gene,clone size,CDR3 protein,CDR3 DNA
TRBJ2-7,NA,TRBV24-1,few,CATSANSYEQYF,TGTGCCACCAGTGCAAACTCCTACGAGCAGTACTTC
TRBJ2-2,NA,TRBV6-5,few,CASSYWGAGELFF,TGTGCCAGCAGTTACTGGGGAGCCGGGGAGCTGTTTTTT
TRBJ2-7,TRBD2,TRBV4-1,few,CASSQSTSGGSYEQYF,TGCGCCAGCAGCCAATCGACTAGCGGGGGCTCCTACGAGCAGTACTTC
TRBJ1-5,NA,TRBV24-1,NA,CATSARGDQPQHF,TGTGCCACCAGTGCAAGGGGAGATCAGCCCCAGCATTTT
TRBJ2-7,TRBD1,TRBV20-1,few,CSARDQTGGRYEQYF,TGCAGTGCTAGAGATCAAACAGGGGGCAGGTACGAGCAGTACTTC
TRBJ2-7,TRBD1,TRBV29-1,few,CSGGQGWDEQYF,TGCAGCGGGGGACAGGGATGGGACGAGCAGTACTTC
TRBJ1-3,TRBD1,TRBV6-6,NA,CASRRGQGDTIYF,TGTGCCAGCAGGCGCGGACAGGGAGACACCATATATTTT
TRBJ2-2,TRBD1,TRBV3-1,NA,CATGDRGGTGELFF,TGTGCGACGGGAGACAGGGGCGGGACCGGGGAGCTGTTTTTT
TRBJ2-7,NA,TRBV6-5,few,CASSWSGEQYF,TGTGCCAGCAGTTGGAGTGGCGAGCAGTACTTC
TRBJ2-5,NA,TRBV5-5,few,CASSLFYPGAGAETQYF,TGTGCCAGCAGCTTGTTTTACCCGGGGGCGGGGGCGGAGACCCAGTACTTC
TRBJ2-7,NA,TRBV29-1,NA,CSVYSRTGYEQYF,TGCAGCGTTTACTCTAGAACTGGGTACGAGCAGTACTTC